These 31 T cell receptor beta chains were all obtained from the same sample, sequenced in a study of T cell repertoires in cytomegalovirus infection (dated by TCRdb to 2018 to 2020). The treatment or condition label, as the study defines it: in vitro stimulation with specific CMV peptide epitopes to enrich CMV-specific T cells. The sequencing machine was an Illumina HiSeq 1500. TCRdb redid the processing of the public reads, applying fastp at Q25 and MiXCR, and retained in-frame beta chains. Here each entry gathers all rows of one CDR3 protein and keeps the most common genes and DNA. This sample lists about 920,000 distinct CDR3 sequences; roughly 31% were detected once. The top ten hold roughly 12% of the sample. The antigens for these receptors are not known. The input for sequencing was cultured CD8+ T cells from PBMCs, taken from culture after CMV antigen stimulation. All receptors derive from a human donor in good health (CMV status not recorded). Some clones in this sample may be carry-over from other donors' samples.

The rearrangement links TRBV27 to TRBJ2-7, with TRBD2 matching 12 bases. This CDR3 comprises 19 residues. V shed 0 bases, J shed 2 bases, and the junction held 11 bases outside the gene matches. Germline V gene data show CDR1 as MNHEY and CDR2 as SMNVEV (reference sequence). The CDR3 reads CASSLSLTGASGGAYEQYV. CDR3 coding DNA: TGTGCCAGCAGTTTATCCCTGACAGGGGCTAGCGGGGGGGCCTACGAGCAGTACGTC.

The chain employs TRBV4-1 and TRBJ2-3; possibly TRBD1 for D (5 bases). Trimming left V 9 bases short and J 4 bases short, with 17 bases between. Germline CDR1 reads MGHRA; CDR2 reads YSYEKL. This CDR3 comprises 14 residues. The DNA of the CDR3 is TGCGCCAGTCATGGGTCTGGGGCGGCAGATACGCAGTATTTT. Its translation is CASHGSGAADTQYF.

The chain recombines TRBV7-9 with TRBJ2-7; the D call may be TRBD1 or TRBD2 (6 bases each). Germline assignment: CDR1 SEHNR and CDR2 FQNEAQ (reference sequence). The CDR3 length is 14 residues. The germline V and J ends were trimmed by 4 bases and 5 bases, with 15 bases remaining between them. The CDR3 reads CASSSGTTGDEQYV. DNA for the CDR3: TGTGCCAGCAGCTCCGGGACAACGGGAGACGAGCAGTACGTC.

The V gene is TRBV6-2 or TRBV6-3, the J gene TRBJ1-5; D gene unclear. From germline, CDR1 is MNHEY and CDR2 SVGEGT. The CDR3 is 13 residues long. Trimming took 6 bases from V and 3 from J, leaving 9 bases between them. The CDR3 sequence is CASSRVFNQPQHF. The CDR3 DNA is TGTGCCAGCAGCCGGGTTTTCAATCAGCCCCAGCATTTT.

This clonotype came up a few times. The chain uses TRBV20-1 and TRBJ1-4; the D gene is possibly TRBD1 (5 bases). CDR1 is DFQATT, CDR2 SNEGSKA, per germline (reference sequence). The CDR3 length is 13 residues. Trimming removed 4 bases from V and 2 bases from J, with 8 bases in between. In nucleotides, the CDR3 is TGCAGTGCTACCGAGGGGACTAATGAAAAACTGTTTTTT. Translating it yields CSATEGTNEKLFF.

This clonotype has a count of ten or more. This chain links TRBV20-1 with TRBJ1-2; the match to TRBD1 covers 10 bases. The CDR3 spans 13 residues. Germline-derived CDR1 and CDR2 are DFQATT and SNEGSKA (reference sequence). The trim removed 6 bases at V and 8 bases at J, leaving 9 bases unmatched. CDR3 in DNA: TGCAGTGCGAGGAGACAGGGGGCGGGAGGCTACACCTTC. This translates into CSARRQGAGGYTF.

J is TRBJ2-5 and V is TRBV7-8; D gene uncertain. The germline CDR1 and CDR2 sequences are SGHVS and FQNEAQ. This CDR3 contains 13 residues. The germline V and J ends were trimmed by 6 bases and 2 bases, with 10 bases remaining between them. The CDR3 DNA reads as TGTGCCAGCAGATCGTCACAGCAAGAGACCCAGTACTTC. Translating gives CASRSSQQETQYF.

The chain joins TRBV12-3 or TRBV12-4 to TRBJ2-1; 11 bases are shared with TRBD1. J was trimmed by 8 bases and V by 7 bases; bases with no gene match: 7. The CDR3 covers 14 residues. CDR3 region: CASNTGQGGDEQFF. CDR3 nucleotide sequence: TGTGCCAGCAACACGGGACAGGGGGGCGATGAGCAGTTCTTC.

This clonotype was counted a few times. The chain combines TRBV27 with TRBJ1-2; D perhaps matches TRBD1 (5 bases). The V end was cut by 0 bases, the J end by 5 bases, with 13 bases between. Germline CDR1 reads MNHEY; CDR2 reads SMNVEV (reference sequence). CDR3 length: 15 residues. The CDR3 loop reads CASSLSKAGSYGYTF. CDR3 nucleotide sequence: TGTGCCAGCAGTTTATCGAAGGCAGGGAGTTATGGCTACACCTTC.

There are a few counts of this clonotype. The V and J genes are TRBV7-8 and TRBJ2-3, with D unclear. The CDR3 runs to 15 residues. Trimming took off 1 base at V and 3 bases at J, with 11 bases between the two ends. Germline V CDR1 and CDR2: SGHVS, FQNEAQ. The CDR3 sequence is CASSLVARGTDTQYF. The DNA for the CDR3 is TGTGCCAGCAGCTTAGTGGCCAGAGGAACAGATACGCAGTATTTT.

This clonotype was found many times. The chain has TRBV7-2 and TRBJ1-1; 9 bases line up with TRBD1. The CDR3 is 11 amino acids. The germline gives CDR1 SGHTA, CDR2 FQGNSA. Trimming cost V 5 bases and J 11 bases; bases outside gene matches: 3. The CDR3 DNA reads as TGTGCCAGCAGCCCGACAGGGGGTGCTTTCTTT. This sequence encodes CASSPTGGAFF.

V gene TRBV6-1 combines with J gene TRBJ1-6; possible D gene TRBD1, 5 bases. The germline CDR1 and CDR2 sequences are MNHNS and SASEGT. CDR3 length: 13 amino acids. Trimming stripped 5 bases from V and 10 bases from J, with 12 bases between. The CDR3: CASSLQGWSPLHF. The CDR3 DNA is TGTGCCAGCAGTCTCCAGGGTTGGTCACCCCTCCACTTT.

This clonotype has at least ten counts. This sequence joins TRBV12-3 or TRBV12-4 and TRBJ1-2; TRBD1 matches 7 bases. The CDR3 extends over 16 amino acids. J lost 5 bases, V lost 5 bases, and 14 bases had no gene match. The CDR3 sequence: CASSLRDRLIPYGYTF. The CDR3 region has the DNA TGTGCCAGCAGTCTCCGGGACAGACTCATCCCTTATGGCTACACCTTC.

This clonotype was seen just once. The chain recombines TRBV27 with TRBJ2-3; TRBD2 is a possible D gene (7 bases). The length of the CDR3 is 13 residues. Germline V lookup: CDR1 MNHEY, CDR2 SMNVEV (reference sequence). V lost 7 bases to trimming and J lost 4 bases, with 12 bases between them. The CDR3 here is CASNRGGPDTQYF. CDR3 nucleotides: TGTGCCAGCAATAGGGGGGGTCCAGATACGCAGTATTTT.

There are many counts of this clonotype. The DNA for the CDR3 is TGTGCCAGCAGCTCGTACAGGGGAGGTGGGCCCCAGCATTTT. Encoded protein: CASSSYRGGGPQHF. The genes are TRBV7-2 and TRBJ1-5, with 7 bases identical to TRBD1. V lost 4 bases and J lost 9; bases outside the gene matches: 9. CDR1 is SGHTA, CDR2 FQGNSA, per germline. The CDR3 loop spans 14 amino acids.

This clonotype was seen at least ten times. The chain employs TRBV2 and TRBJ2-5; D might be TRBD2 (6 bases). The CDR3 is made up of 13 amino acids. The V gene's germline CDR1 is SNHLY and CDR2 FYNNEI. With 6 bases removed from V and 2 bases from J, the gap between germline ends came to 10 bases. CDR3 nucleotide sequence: TGTGCCAGCAGGGACCGGGGGCAAGAGACCCAGTACTTC. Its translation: CASRDRGQETQYF.

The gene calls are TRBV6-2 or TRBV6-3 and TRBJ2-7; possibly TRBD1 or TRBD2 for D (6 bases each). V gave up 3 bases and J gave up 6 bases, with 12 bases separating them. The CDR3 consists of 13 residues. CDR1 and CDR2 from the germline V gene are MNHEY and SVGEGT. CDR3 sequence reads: CASSYPGGGEQYV. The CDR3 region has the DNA TGTGCCAGCAGTTATCCTGGAGGGGGCGAGCAGTACGTC.

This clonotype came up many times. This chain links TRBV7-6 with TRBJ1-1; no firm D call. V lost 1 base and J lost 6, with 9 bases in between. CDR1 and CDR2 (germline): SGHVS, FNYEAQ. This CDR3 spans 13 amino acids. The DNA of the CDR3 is TGTGCCAGCAGCTTAGGGAGGGCCGCTGAAGCTTTCTTT. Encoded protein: CASSLGRAAEAFF.

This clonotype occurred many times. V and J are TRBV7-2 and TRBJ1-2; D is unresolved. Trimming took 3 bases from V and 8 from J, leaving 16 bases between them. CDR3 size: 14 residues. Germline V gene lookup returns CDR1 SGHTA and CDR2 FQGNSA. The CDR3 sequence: CASSLNFWQDGYTF. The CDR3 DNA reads TGTGCCAGCAGCTTGAATTTTTGGCAGGACGGCTACACCTTC.

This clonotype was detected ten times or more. The CDR3 nucleotides are TGTGCCAGCAGCTCTGTGGGACAGGGCGCAAACACCGGGGAGCTGTTTTTT. It codes for CASSSVGQGANTGELFF. V is TRBV7-8 and J is TRBJ2-2, with 9 nucleotides matching TRBD1. Germline CDR1 and CDR2: SGHVS and FQNEAQ. V dropped 4 bases and J dropped 2; count of bases not matched to a gene: 8. The CDR3 length is 17 residues.

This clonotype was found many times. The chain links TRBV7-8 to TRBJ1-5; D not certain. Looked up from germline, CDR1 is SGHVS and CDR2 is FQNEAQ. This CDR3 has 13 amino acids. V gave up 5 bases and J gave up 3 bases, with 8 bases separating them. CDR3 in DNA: TGTGCCAGCAGCCCTCTGATCAATCAGCCCCAGCATTTT. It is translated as CASSPLINQPQHF.

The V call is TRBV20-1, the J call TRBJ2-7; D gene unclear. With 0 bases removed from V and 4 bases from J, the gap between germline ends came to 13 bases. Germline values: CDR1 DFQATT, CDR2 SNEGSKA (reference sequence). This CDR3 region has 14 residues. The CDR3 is CSARDLDTAYEQYF. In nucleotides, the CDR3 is TGCAGTGCTAGAGATCTTGACACGGCTTACGAGCAGTACTTC.

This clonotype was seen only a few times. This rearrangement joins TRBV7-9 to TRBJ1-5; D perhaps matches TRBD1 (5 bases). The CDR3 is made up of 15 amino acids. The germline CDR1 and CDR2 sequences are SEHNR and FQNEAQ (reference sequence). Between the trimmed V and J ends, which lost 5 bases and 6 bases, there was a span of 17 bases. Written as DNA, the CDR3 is TGTGCCAGCAGCCCCCAGGGAGTAGAGGGTCAGCCCCAGCATTTT. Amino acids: CASSPQGVEGQPQHF.

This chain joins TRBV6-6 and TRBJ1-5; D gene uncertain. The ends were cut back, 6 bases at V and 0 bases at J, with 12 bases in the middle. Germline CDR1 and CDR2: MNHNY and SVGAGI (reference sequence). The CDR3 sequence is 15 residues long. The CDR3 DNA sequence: TGTGCCAGCAGCGAGGACGTCAATAGCAATCAGCCCCAGCATTTT. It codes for CASSEDVNSNQPQHF.

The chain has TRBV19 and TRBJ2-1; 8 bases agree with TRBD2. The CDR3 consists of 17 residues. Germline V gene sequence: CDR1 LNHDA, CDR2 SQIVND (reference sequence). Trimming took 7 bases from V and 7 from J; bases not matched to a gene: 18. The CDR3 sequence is CASMGPIRGGKVNEQFF. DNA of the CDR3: TGTGCCAGTATGGGACCCATACGGGGGGGTAAGGTGAATGAGCAGTTCTTC.

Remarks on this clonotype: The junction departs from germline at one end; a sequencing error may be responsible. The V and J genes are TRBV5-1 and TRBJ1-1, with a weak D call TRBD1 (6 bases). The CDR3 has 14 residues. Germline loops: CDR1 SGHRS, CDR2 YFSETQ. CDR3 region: CANSDYRAFTEAFF. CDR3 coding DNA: TGCGCCAACAGCGATTACAGGGCTTTCACTGAAGCTTTCTTT.

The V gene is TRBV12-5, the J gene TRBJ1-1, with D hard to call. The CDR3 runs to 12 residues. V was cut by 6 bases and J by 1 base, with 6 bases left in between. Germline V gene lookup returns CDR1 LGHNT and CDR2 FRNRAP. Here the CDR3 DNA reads TGTGCTAGTGGCTTCAAGAACACTGAAGCTTTCTTT. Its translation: CASGFKNTEAFF. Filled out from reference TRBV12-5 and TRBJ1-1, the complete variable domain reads DARVTQTPRHKVTEMGQEVTMRCQPILGHNTVFWYRQTMMQGLELLAYFRNRAPLDDSGMPKDRFSAEMPDATLATLKIQPSEPRDSAVYFCASGFKNTEAFFGQGTRLTVV.

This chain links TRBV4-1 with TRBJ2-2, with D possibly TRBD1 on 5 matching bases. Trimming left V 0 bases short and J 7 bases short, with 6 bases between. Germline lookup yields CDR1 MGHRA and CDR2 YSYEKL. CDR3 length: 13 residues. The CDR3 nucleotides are TGCGCCAGCAGCCAAGATAGGGGCGGGGAGCTGTTTTTT. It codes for CASSQDRGGELFF.

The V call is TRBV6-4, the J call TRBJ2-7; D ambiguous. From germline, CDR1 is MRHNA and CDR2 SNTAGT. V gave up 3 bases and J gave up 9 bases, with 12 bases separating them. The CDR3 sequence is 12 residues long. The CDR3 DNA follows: TGTGCCAGCAGTGATGAATGCCCCGGGCAGTACGTC. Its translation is CASSDECPGQYV.

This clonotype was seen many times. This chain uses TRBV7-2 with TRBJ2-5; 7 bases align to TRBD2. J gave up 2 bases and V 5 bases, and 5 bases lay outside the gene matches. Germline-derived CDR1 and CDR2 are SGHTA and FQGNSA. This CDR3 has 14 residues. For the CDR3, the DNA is TGTGCCAGCAGCCTTTACGGGGGGCAAGAGACCCAGTACTTC. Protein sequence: CASSLYGGQETQYF.

CDR3 loop: CASSFSQALGNQPQHF. CDR3 DNA sequence: TGTGCCAGCAGTTTTTCGCAGGCTTTGGGCAATCAGCCCCAGCATTTT. V gene TRBV6-6 combines with J gene TRBJ1-5, with D unclear. V gave up 4 bases and J gave up 2 bases, with 15 bases separating them. CDR1 MNHNY and CDR2 SVGAGI come from the germline V gene (reference sequence). This CDR3 contains 16 residues.